This T cell receptor beta chain was sequenced in a study of T cell repertoires in cytomegalovirus infection. MiXCR, run by TCRdb on the reads, gives a single entry per CDR3 protein. The sample shows about 700,000 distinct CDR3 sequences, approximately 33% of them seen only once. Concerning this clonotype itself: Its antigen is not known.

Germline loops: CDR1 LNHDA, CDR2 SQIVND (reference sequence). The CDR3 is 14 residues long. Trimming left V 0 bases short and J 4 bases short, with 7 bases between. The clonotype was recovered from a human donor in good health (CMV status not recorded). Some clones in this sample may be carry-over from other donors' samples. V is TRBV19 and J is TRBJ2-1; D gene ambiguous. The source was cultured PBMCs, collected from culture after CMV antigen stimulation. Written as DNA, the CDR3 is TGTGCCAGTAGTATAGATCACGGATACAATGAGCAGTTCTTC. This translates into CASSIDHGYNEQFF.